This T cell receptor (beta chain) was profiled in a study of blood T cells in healthy people across ages (dated by TCRdb to between 2015 and 2017). Concerning the study at large: Template switching captured roughly one uniquely barcoded TCR beta cDNA molecule per two T cells in model experiments. Two additional independent replicas of 1 million unique cDNA reads from the same blood draw were analyzed for two donors (one aged 18 to 30 and one aged 80 or older). Age-related changes in TCR beta repertoire diversity were measured in the study by deep sequencing normalized with unique cDNA molecular identifiers. The donors were divided into four age groups: young (average around 17 years), middle-aged (approximately 41), aged (approximately 59) and long-lived (roughly 82). The investigation overall reported the following: Estimates of total diversity from one million sequenced T cells were regarded as lower bounds and underestimates. A strong correlation was found between observed TCR beta diversity and the percentage of naive T cells measured by flow cytometry. As age increased, observed TCR beta diversity per million T cells dropped in a roughly linear way, and a significant reduction was already evident by age about 36. Compared with the aged group, the long-lived group had more naive CD4+ T cells, fewer expanded clones and increased TCR diversity, suggesting age selection. Bulk unsorted PBMC profiling prevented conclusive comparison of naive and antigen-experienced compartments. Because donor CMV infection status was unknown, age-related changes in expanded clonotypes were potentially confounded.

The library relied on 5' RACE. Reads for this sample came from an Illumina HiSeq 2500. The second PCR ran for about 6 to 11 cycles and used a J-beta primer mix along with a sample-barcoded 5' primer. A unique molecular identifier was introduced onto each TCR beta cDNA molecule by a template-switch 5' adaptor carrying 12 random nucleotides. Each sample yielded at least 3 million CDR3-containing paired-end reads. All of the RNA was converted into first-strand cDNA using the Mint cDNA synthesis kit, with a TRBC-specific oligonucleotide serving as the primer. Following uracil-DNA glycosylase treatment, a first 18-cycle PCR with universal primers M1SS and BC2_uni_R was performed on all cDNA. On the study's bioinformatics: Normalization of each sample was performed by random selection of 1 million high-quality reads, each carrying a distinct molecular identifier. Instead of being binned into consensus sequences, reads that shared molecular identifiers were thrown out. MiTCR, run with a Q25 quality threshold and the strictest error-elimination algorithm, handled CDR3 identification, clonotype clustering and error correction. A nonparametric unseen species model with Euler transformation was used to estimate lower-bound total TCR beta diversity. TCRdb ran its own pipeline on the public reads, namely fastp trimming at Q25 and MiXCR clone calling, and kept in-frame beta chains. Each entry is one CDR3 protein sequence, shown with its most common DNA and genes. TCRdb's processing, not the study's, gives the V and J calls here. The sample yields roughly 560,000 distinct CDR3 sequences; nearly 25% were counted once. Around 10% of the sample belongs to the ten largest clones.

Looking up the germline V gene yields CDR1 SQVTM and CDR2 ANQGSEA. From the cysteine through the phenylalanine, the CDR3 covers 12 amino acids. Just CDR3 DNA is preserved here, 36 bases in frame from base 1. From V the trimming removes 8 bases and from J it removes 5 bases, while the gene matches leave 4 bases of the junction unaccounted for. The approximately 39 donors, aged about 6 to 100 years, were systemically healthy Caucasian individuals from Russia. Ten milliliters of peripheral blood were collected from each donor into EDTA-treated Vacutainer tubes. Ficoll-Paque density-gradient centrifugation was used to isolate PBMCs, with at least 7 million obtained per sample. Trizol reagent was used to extract total RNA from the PBMCs, yielding at least 5.5 micrograms per sample. The percentages of naive CD45RAhigh/CD27high T cells were determined by flow cytometry on a PBMC aliquot from every donor.

This clonotype occurred many times. Its antigen is not yet known. Per-base quality was not reported, and no clone a single base away is much larger than it. These same data were also listed under a study on T cells of mothers and their children. The second source states: The donors were nine systemically healthy Caucasian individuals, made up of three mothers and their six children. cDNA synthesis consumed the entire amount of extracted RNA, loaded at approximately 1.5 ug RNA in each 15 ul reaction. In the second PCR, sample barcodes and 2-4 random nucleotides were introduced via the M1S primer. Over 8 million TCR beta CDR3 reads were obtained for each mother, and some 3 million reads were obtained for each child. Thymic selection shapes the output of TCR recombination in a similar way in related and unrelated pairs, and inherited differences have a minor effect. Normalized repertoire overlap in related mother-child pairs was always slightly higher than in unrelated mother-child pairs, but the difference was never significant. No persistent microchimeric T cell clones were found, with a detection sensitivity of 75 to 100 clones per million clonotypes. The study used deep NGS to compare TCR beta repertoires of mothers and children, seeking features distinguishing related mother-child pairs from unrelated individuals. The mean age was roughly 36 +/- 4 years for the mothers and approximately 11 +/- 4 years for the children. Libraries were sequenced on Illumina HiSeq 2000 with 100+100 nt paired-end reads after adapter ligation with NEBNext reagents. Mother and child libraries were prepared a month apart and sequenced in separate runs to prevent cross-contamination. For each donor, between 500,000 and 2,000,000 distinct TCR beta clonotypes were identified. Naive TCR beta clonotypes were estimated from low-frequency clonotypes matched to each donor's FACS-determined naive share, without sorting.

The V and J genes are TRBV29-1 and TRBJ1-4; 8 of the junction bases match TRBD1. This TCR was sampled from a boy younger than 18 in good health. The source material was blood. The CDR3 protein sequence reads: CSLRTGNEKLFF. The bases read TGCAGCTTACGGACAGGGAATGAAAAACTGTTTTTT.